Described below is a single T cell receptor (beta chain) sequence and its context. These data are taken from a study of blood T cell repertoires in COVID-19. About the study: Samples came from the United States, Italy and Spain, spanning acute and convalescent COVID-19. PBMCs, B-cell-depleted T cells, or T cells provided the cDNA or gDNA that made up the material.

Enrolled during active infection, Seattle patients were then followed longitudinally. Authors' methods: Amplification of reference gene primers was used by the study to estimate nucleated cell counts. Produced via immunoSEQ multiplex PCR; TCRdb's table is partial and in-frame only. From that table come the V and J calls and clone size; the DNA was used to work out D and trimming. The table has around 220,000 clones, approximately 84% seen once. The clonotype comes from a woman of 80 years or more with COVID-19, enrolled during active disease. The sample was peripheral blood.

DNA for the CDR3: TGTGCCAGCGGGAGGGAAACTCAGCCCCAGCATTTT. Protein sequence: CASGRETQPQHF. V usage is TRBV2 and J usage is TRBJ1-5, with no clear D. The length of the CDR3 is 12 residues. Trimming pared 8 bases from V and 6 bases from J, leaving 11 bases between. CDR1 and CDR2 (germline): SNHLY, FYNNEI.